The rows below give T cell receptor beta chains drawn from one sample of a study of blood T cell repertoires in COVID-19. The table came from immunoSEQ multiplex PCR; TCRdb's copy has only in-frame clones and leaves some out. The repertoire holds about 440,000 clones, about 89% seen once, with 4% to 4.5% in the top ten. The sequencing input was peripheral blood. The receptors here all came from a woman aged 30 to 39 with acute or convalescent COVID-19. CDR3s include the opening cysteine and the closing phenylalanine or tryptophan. D genes are given only for firm matches. Clone sizes are given selectively: once, few, many, or a class where the clone is expanded.

V gene: TRBV5-1
clone size: -
J gene: TRBJ1-2
D gene: TRBD1
CDR3 DNA: TGCGCCACAGCAGGGGGCGAAGACTATGGCTACACCTTC
CDR3 protein: CATAGGEDYGYTF

V gene: TRBV14
clone size: -
J gene: TRBJ1-2
D gene: TRBD1
CDR3 DNA: TGTGCCAGCAGCCAAGATGGGGCGATCCGGCAGGGGGAAGGCTACACCTTC
CDR3 protein: CASSQDGAIRQGEGYTF

V gene: TRBV11-2
clone size: -
J gene: TRBJ1-1
D gene: -
CDR3 DNA: TGTGCCAGCAGTGTTACAGGGATGTATAGTGAAGCTTTCTTT
CDR3 protein: CASSVTGMYSEAFF

V gene: TRBV4-1
clone size: -
J gene: TRBJ1-3
D gene: -
CDR3 DNA: TGCGCCAGCAGCCAAGTGGGTCGGACAGGAAACACCATATATTTT
CDR3 protein: CASSQVGRTGNTIYF

V gene: TRBV3-1/TRBV3-2
clone size: -
J gene: TRBJ2-3
D gene: TRBD2
CDR3 DNA: TGTGCCAGCAGCCAATCAGGACTAGCGGAAGATACGCAGTATTTT
CDR3 protein: CASSQSGLAEDTQYF

V gene: TRBV6-5
clone size: -
J gene: TRBJ1-1
D gene: -
CDR3 DNA: TGTGCCAGCAGTTACCGCCGGGGGACGGACACTGAAGCTTTCTTT
CDR3 protein: CASSYRRGTDTEAFF

V gene: TRBV7-3
clone size: -
J gene: TRBJ2-1
D gene: TRBD2
CDR3 DNA: TGTGCCAGCAGCCATACGGGACTAGATTCATACAATGAGCAGTTCTTC
CDR3 protein: CASSHTGLDSYNEQFF

V gene: TRBV30
clone size: once
J gene: TRBJ2-7
D gene: -
CDR3 DNA: TGTGCCTGGAGCGGAAGCGGTGTTGCCTACGAGCAGTACTTC
CDR3 protein: CAWSGSGVAYEQYF

V gene: TRBV12-2
clone size: -
J gene: TRBJ2-7
D gene: -
CDR3 DNA: TGTGCAAGTCGCCCGCCTCCAAGGGGCAGGAATGACTACGAGCAGTACTTC
CDR3 protein: CASRPPPRGRNDYEQYF

V gene: TRBV9
clone size: -
J gene: TRBJ2-2
D gene: TRBD2
CDR3 DNA: TGTGCCAGCAGCTCTAGCGGGGGCGCGAACACCGGGGAGCTGTTTTTT
CDR3 protein: CASSSSGGANTGELFF